This TCR beta chain came from a study of cytomegalovirus exposure and HLA in healthy donors. V shed 5 bases and J shed 0 bases, with 13 bases lying between them. The CDR3 spans 15 residues. The germline CDR1 and CDR2 sequences are SGHAT and FQNNGV. Both 60 Vbeta primers and 13 Jbeta primers went into the PCR. The table came from immunoSEQ multiplex PCR; TCRdb's copy has only in-frame clones and leaves some out. The table lists around 120,000 clones, 15% of them singletons. General study findings and limits: HLA alleles were associated with around 17,000 TCR beta sequences in a later analysis at 0.05 false discovery rate.

About this clone itself: Its antigen is unidentified.

The sequenced material came from PBMCs. The TCR sequence derives from a woman under 30 in good health and CMV-seronegative. The chain is built from TRBV11-2 and TRBJ2-5, with D perhaps TRBD1 (6 bases). The CDR3 spells CASSNPQGYQETQYF. DNA of the CDR3: TGTGCCAGCAGCAACCCACAGGGCTACCAAGAGACCCAGTACTTC.